This TCR beta chain was retrieved from a study of blood T cell repertoires in COVID-19. The data were produced by immunoSEQ multiplex PCR, yet TCRdb's version contains in-frame clones alone and is incomplete. The sample records around 150,000 clones, 92% being singletons. With 1 base removed from V and 0 bases from J, the gap between germline ends came to 7 bases. In germline, CDR1 is MNHEY, CDR2 SMNVEV (reference sequence). This CDR3 region has 14 residues. This clone was seen a handful of times. The gene calls are TRBV27 and TRBJ2-7; D ambiguous. The clonotype originates from a man aged 25-45 years with COVID-19, enrolled during active disease. Sequences were obtained from peripheral blood. In nucleotides, the CDR3 is TGTGCCAGCAGTTTATTGGGCAACTCCTACGAGCAGTACTTC. It codes for CASSLLGNSYEQYF.